These 17 T cell receptor beta chains were all obtained from the same sample, sequenced in a study of T cell responses to AZD1222 COVID-19 vaccine. Produced via immunoSEQ multiplex PCR; TCRdb's table is partial and in-frame only. This table holds some 120,000 clones, approximately 93% found once. The specimen was peripheral blood, collected on day 0 of AZD1222 vaccination. Every receptor here comes from an adult in good health.

The rearrangement uses TRBV5-1 and TRBJ1-1; no clear D. The CDR3 extends over 15 amino acids. V lost 5 bases and J 1 base, leaving 15 bases between the germline ends. The V gene's germline CDR1 is SGHRS and CDR2 YFSETQ. The CDR3: CASSRVLGKNTEAFF. The CDR3 DNA reads as TGCGCCAGCAGTAGGGTTTTAGGGAAGAACACTGAAGCTTTCTTT.

The V and J genes are TRBV7-8 and TRBJ2-1; 8 nucleotides align to TRBD2. This CDR3 is built from 18 residues. Germline assignment: CDR1 SGHVS and CDR2 FQNEAQ. With 8 bases clipped from V and 0 bases from J, the junction kept 15 bases outside the gene matches. The DNA for the CDR3 is TGTGCCAGCCCTCCGGGACTAGAGACTAGTAGCTCCTACAATGAGCAGTTCTTC. It yields the protein CASPPGLETSSSYNEQFF.

The J gene is TRBJ2-7, the V gene TRBV4-2, with D hard to call. Germline-derived CDR1 and CDR2 are LGHNA and YNFKEQ. CDR3 length: 13 amino acids. Trimming removed 0 bases from V and 1 base from J, with 4 bases in between. The CDR3 nucleotides read TGTGCCAGCAGCCAAGATCGGTCCTACGAGCAGTACTTC. Translation gives CASSQDRSYEQYF.

The V call is TRBV2, the J call TRBJ2-1; D is uncertain. The germline V and J ends were trimmed by 3 bases and 8 bases, with 17 bases remaining between them. Germline CDR1 and CDR2: SNHLY and FYNNEI. This CDR3 contains 15 residues. CDR3 bases: TGTGCCAGCAGTGAGAGGACGCGCCTTAAGGATGAGCAGTTCTTC. This sequence encodes CASSERTRLKDEQFF. The entire variable domain, with the rest obtained from reference TRBV2 and TRBJ2-1, is as follows: EPEVTQTPSHQVTQMGQEVILRCVPISNHLYFYWYRQILGQKVEFLVSFYNNEISEKSEIFDDQFSVERPDGSNFTLKIRSTKLEDSAMYFCASSERTRLKDEQFFGPGTRLTVL.

The chain combines TRBV12-5 with TRBJ1-2; D unclear. Germline lookup yields CDR1 LGHNT and CDR2 FRNRAP. V dropped 5 bases and J dropped 7 bases, with 8 bases sitting between them. CDR3 size: 11 residues. The CDR3 spells CASGGRAGYTF. Here the CDR3 DNA reads TGTGCTAGTGGTGGGCGTGCTGGCTACACCTTC.

The chain joins TRBV2 to TRBJ1-1, with D possibly being TRBD1 (5 bases). The germline V and J ends were trimmed by 2 bases and 4 bases, with 8 bases remaining between them. Germline CDR1 is SNHLY and CDR2 is FYNNEI. There are 13 residues in the CDR3. The CDR3 reads CASSEYGTTEAFF. The CDR3 DNA sequence: TGTGCCAGCAGTGAATACGGGACCACTGAAGCTTTCTTT.

The CDR3 spells CASSYTGDSNQPQHF. In nucleotides, the CDR3 is TGTGCCAGCAGTTATACAGGAGATAGCAATCAGCCCCAGCATTTT. This chain joins TRBV28 and TRBJ1-5, with D possibly TRBD1 on 5 matching bases. Germline assignment: CDR1 MDHEN and CDR2 SYDVKM. Trimming stripped 4 bases from V and 0 bases from J, with 10 bases between. The CDR3 contains 15 residues.

The rearrangement links TRBV28 to TRBJ2-7; D remains unclear. V was clipped by 2 bases and J by 2 bases, with 1 base between them. CDR3 size: 11 residues. Germline CDR1 and CDR2: MDHEN and SYDVKM. The CDR3, as DNA: TGTGCCAGCAGTTTAGCCTACGAGCAGTACTTC. It is translated as CASSLAYEQYF.

The chain employs TRBV7-9 and TRBJ1-1; possible D gene TRBD1, 5 bases. Germline values: CDR1 SEHNR, CDR2 FQNEAQ (reference sequence). CDR3 size: 15 residues. Trimming removed 2 bases at V and 4 bases at J, with 14 bases between. CDR3 coding DNA: TGTGCCAGCAGCTTACCGGGGACGCAGAGCACTGAAGCTTTCTTT. This codes for CASSLPGTQSTEAFF.

This sequence joins TRBV6-5 and TRBJ2-3, with D possibly matching TRBD2 (5 bases). CDR1 is MNHEY, CDR2 SVGAGI, per germline. The CDR3 sequence is 13 residues long. Trimming removed 6 bases at V and 8 bases at J, with 15 bases between. This chain's CDR3 is CASSPRSGTTQYF. The DNA for the CDR3 is TGTGCCAGCAGCCCCCGAAGCGGCACTACGCAGTATTTT.

This CDR3 is CAWGGQGNQPQHF. The CDR3 DNA reads as TGTGCCTGGGGGGGACAGGGAAATCAGCCCCAGCATTTT. The J gene is TRBJ1-5, the V gene TRBV30; 9 nucleotides line up with TRBD1. The ends lost 5 bases at V and 4 bases at J; junction bases unmatched: 3. Germline values: CDR1 GTSNPN, CDR2 SVGIG (reference sequence). This CDR3 comprises 13 residues.

The chain has TRBV6-1 and TRBJ1-2; D gene unclear. Trimming removed 1 base from V and 5 bases from J, with 2 bases in between. This CDR3 has 11 residues. CDR1 and CDR2 (germline): MNHNS, SASEGT. As DNA, the CDR3 is TGTGCCAGCAGTGAAGGATATGGCTACACCTTC. Translation gives CASSEGYGYTF.

The chain has TRBV19 and TRBJ2-1; possibly TRBD1 for D (5 bases). This CDR3 is built from 14 residues. Per germline, CDR1 LNHDA and CDR2 SQIVND (reference sequence). With 5 bases removed from V and 2 bases from J, the gap between germline ends came to 10 bases. The CDR3 here is CASSPQGPYNEQFF. Here the CDR3 DNA reads TGTGCCAGTAGTCCTCAGGGCCCCTACAATGAGCAGTTCTTC.

The rearrangement uses TRBV5-8 and TRBJ1-2; D not certain. The CDR3 is made up of 15 amino acids. Trimming took off 0 bases at V and 3 bases at J, with 12 bases between the two ends. The germline V gene has CDR1 SGHTS and CDR2 YDEGEE. The DNA for the CDR3 is TGTGCCAGCAGCTTGGCCTTTCCAGTAGACTATGGCTACACCTTC. It is translated as CASSLAFPVDYGYTF.

This clone was detected only once. The chain recombines TRBV30 with TRBJ1-2; D possibly corresponds to TRBD1 (6 bases). Per germline, CDR1 GTSNPN and CDR2 SVGIG (reference sequence). This CDR3 is built from 12 residues. V dropped 3 bases and J dropped 8 bases, with 13 bases sitting between them. As DNA, the CDR3 is TGTGCCTGGAGAAGGGGGGCTGGCGGCTACACCTTC. Translating gives CAWRRGAGGYTF.

The rearrangement uses TRBV6-5 and TRBJ1-5, with TRBD1 as a possible D gene (5 bases). Between the trimmed V and J ends, which lost 5 bases and 7 bases, there was a span of 12 bases. Looked up from germline, CDR1 is MNHEY and CDR2 is SVGAGI. This CDR3 spans 13 amino acids. The CDR3 here is CASSPGRGQPQHF. CDR3 nucleotides: TGTGCCAGCAGTCCAGGGCGGGGGCAGCCCCAGCATTTT.

The chain links TRBV7-9 to TRBJ1-1; 7 bases line up with TRBD1. Per germline, CDR1 SEHNR and CDR2 FQNEAQ (reference sequence). The CDR3 consists of 14 residues. Trimming cost V 5 bases and J 5 bases; bases outside gene matches: 8. CDR3 sequence (DNA): TGTGCCAGCAGCCCAACAGGGGATTGGACTGAAGCTTTCTTT. This sequence encodes CASSPTGDWTEAFF.